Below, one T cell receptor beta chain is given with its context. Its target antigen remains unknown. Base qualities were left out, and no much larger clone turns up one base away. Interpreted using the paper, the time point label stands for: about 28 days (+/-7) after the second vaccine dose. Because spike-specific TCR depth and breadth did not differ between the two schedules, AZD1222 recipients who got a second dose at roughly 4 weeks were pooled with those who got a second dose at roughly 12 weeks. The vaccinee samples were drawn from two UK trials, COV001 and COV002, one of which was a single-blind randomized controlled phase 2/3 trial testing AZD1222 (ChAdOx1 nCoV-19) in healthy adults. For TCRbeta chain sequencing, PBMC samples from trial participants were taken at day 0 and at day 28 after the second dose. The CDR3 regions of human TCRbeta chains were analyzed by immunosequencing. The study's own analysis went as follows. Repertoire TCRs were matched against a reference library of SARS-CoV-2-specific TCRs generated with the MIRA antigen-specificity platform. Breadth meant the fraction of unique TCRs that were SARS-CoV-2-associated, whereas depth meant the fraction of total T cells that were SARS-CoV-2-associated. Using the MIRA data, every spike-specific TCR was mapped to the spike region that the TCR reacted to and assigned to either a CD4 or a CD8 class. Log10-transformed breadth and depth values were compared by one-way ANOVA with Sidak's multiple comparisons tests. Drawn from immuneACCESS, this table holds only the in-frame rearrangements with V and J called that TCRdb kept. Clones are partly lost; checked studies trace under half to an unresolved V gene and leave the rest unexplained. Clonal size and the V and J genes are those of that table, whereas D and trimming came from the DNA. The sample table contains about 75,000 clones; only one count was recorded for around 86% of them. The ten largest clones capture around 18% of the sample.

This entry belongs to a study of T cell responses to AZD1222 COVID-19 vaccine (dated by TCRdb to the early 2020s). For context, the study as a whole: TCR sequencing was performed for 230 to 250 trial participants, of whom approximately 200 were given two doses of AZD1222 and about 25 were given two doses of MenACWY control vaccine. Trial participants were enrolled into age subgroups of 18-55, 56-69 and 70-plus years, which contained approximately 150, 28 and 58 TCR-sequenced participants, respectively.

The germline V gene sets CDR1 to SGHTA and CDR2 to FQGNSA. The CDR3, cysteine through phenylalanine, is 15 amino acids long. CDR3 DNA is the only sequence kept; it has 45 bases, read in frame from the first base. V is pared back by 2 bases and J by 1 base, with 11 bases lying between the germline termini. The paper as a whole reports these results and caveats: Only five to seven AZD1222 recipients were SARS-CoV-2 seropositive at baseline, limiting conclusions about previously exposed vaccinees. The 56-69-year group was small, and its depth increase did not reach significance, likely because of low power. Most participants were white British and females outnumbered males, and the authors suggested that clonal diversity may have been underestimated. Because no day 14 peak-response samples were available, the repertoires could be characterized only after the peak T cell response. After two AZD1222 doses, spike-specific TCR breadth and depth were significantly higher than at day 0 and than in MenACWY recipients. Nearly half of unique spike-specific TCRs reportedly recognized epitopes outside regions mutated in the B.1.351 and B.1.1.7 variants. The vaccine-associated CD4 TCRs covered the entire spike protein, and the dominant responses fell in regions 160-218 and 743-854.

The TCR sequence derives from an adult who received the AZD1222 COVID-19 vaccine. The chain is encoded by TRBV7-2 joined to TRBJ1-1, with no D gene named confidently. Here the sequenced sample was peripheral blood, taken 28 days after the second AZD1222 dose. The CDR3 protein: CASSLLGNKNTEAFF. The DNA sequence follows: TGTGCCAGCAGCTTATTAGGTAATAAGAACACTGAAGCTTTCTTT.